What follows are 29 T cell receptor beta chains derived from one specimen sequenced in a study of blood T cell repertoires in COVID-19. Sequencing was performed with immunoSEQ multiplex PCR; in TCRdb, only in-frame clones are kept and a portion is missing. The sample gives a few hundred thousand clones, 84% of which show up once; more than 3% is in the top ten. The sample consisted of PBMCs or T cells enriched from blood (not recorded which). The receptors originated from a man aged 45-60 years who had recovered from COVID-19.

CDR3 nucleotides: TGTGCCAGCAGCTTAGGGCCCCCGGGAGGGAGTTGGGCAGATACGCAGTATTTT. Protein sequence: CASSLGPPGGSWADTQYF. The chain recombines TRBV7-2 with TRBJ2-3; 8 bases align to TRBD2. Germline V gives CDR1 SGHTA, CDR2 FQGNSA. This CDR3 comprises 18 residues. J gave up 4 bases and V 1 base, and 13 bases lay outside the gene matches.

This clone was picked up a small number of times. The chain carries TRBV11-3 and TRBJ2-2; 8 bases fit TRBD2. CDR1 SGHNT and CDR2 YENEEA come from the germline V gene. V shed 3 bases and J 7 bases; nucleotides not matched to a gene: 4. This CDR3 region has 14 residues. The CDR3 loop reads CASSFSGAVGELFF. As DNA, the CDR3 is TGTGCCAGCAGCTTTAGCGGGGCGGTCGGGGAGCTGTTTTTT.

The chain combines TRBV6-5 with TRBJ2-7; 9 nucleotides align to TRBD1. After removal of 10 bases from V and 2 bases from J, the junction contained 9 bases not matched to a gene. Germline V gives CDR1 MNHEY, CDR2 SVGAGI. The length of the CDR3 is 14 residues. This chain's CDR3 is CATAPTGGAYEQYF. The CDR3 DNA is TGTGCCACCGCACCCACAGGGGGCGCCTACGAGCAGTACTTC.

The rearrangement joins TRBV21-1 to TRBJ2-3; the D call TRBD2 from the table was never checked on the DNA. TRBV21-1 is marked as a pseudogene. The CDR3 runs 18 residues. This chain's CDR3 is CASSKRTSGRLIPDTQYF. CDR3 DNA sequence: TGTGCCAGCAGCAAACGGACTAGCGGGCGCCTTATACCAGATACGCAGTATTTT.

This clone is a singleton in its sample. The chain is built from TRBV30 and TRBJ1-2; 8 nucleotides align to TRBD1. Germline values: CDR1 GTSNPN, CDR2 SVGIG (reference sequence). J lost 3 bases, V lost 0 bases, and 3 bases had no gene match. This CDR3 spans 14 amino acids. The CDR3 sequence is CAWSVQGAYYGYTF. In DNA form, the CDR3 reads TGTGCCTGGAGTGTTCAGGGGGCGTACTATGGCTACACCTTC.

The chain combines TRBV19 with TRBJ1-1; D uncertain. CDR3 size: 13 residues. The germline V gene encodes CDR1 LNHDA and CDR2 SQIVND (reference sequence). V was shortened by 5 bases and J by 11 bases, with 18 bases between the two germline ends. The CDR3 reads CASSHGSTLMAFF. The CDR3, as DNA: TGTGCCAGTAGTCACGGTTCTACTTTGATGGCTTTCTTT.

The V gene is TRBV19, the J gene TRBJ1-1; 7 bases agree with TRBD1. Per germline, CDR1 LNHDA and CDR2 SQIVND (reference sequence). J lost 4 bases, V lost 9 bases, and 8 bases had no gene match. The CDR3 sequence is 13 residues long. In DNA, the CDR3 is TGTGCCAGCACAGGGGAGTCCCTCACTGAAGCTTTCTTT. As protein: CASTGESLTEAFF.

The rearrangement links TRBV28 to TRBJ1-5; 7 bases agree with TRBD1. The V gene's germline CDR1 is MDHEN and CDR2 SYDVKM. V trimming: 2 bases; J trimming: 2 bases; junction bases outside the gene matches: 12. The CDR3 covers 18 residues. This chain's CDR3 is CASSLDPGQWSGNQPQHF. The CDR3 DNA follows: TGTGCCAGCAGTTTAGACCCGGGACAGTGGTCTGGCAATCAGCCCCAGCATTTT.

The gene calls are TRBV5-1 and TRBJ1-6; no clear D. The V gene's germline CDR1 is SGHRS and CDR2 YFSETQ. The CDR3 runs to 16 residues. V lost 1 base to trimming and J lost 6 bases, with 14 bases between them. The CDR3 protein is CASSLIGTTSNSPLHF. The CDR3 nucleotides are TGCGCCAGCAGCTTGATCGGAACTACGAGTAATTCACCCCTCCACTTT.

The chain combines TRBV18 with TRBJ2-1; 7 nucleotides align to TRBD2. V lost 1 base, J lost 1 base, and 4 bases stayed unmatched. The CDR3 loop spans 16 amino acids. Germline V gene lookup returns CDR1 KGHSH and CDR2 LQKENI. This CDR3 reads CASSPQGLRSYNEQFF. The CDR3 coding sequence is TGTGCCAGCTCACCACAGGGACTAAGGTCCTACAATGAGCAGTTCTTC.

V is TRBV12-5 and J is TRBJ2-7; 11 bases align to TRBD2. CDR3 length: 15 amino acids. The germline gives CDR1 LGHNT, CDR2 FRNRAP. With 0 bases clipped from V and 3 bases from J, the junction kept 1 base outside the gene matches. The CDR3 is CASGLVLAGDYEQYF. The CDR3 region has the DNA TGTGCTAGTGGTTTGGTACTAGCGGGAGACTACGAGCAGTACTTC.

The genes are TRBV14 and TRBJ2-7; 7 bases are a match to TRBD1. Trimming took 0 bases from V and 9 from J; bases not matched to a gene: 5. The CDR3 runs 13 residues. Germline V gene data show CDR1 as SGHDN and CDR2 as FVKESK. The CDR3 protein is CASSQDLRGRQYF. The DNA of the CDR3 is TGTGCCAGCAGCCAAGATTTGAGGGGGCGGCAGTACTTC.

The chain is built from TRBV6-5 and TRBJ2-2; TRBD2 matches 9 bases. The CDR3 length is 14 residues. Looked up from germline, CDR1 is MNHEY and CDR2 is SVGAGI. V shed 11 bases and J 1 base; nucleotides not matched to a gene: 5. The CDR3 spells CAGRLAVNTGELFF. Here the CDR3 DNA reads TGTGCCGGTCGACTAGCGGTGAACACCGGGGAGCTGTTTTTT.

V and J are TRBV3-1 (or the pseudogene TRBV3-2) and TRBJ1-1, with D possibly being TRBD1 (6 bases). Germline values: CDR1 LGHDT, CDR2 YNNKEL (reference sequence). Trimming pared 4 bases from V and 7 bases from J, leaving 16 bases between. The CDR3 length is 14 residues. CDR3 in amino acids: CASSPGTLTLEAFF. DNA of the CDR3: TGTGCCAGCAGCCCCGGGACACTAACACTTGAAGCTTTCTTT.

The rearrangement joins TRBV28 to TRBJ2-7; TRBD2 matches at 9 bases. With 6 bases clipped from V and 4 bases from J, the junction kept 10 bases outside the gene matches. Germline V gene data show CDR1 as MDHEN and CDR2 as SYDVKM. The CDR3 runs 15 residues. The DNA of the CDR3 is TGTGCCAGCAGGGAGGGACTAGCCCCATCATACGAGCAGTACTTC. Protein sequence: CASREGLAPSYEQYF.

This clone was recorded once. J is TRBJ2-7 and V is TRBV5-1; 7 positions agree with TRBD1. J gave up 0 bases and V 4 bases, and 4 bases lay outside the gene matches. Germline V CDR1 and CDR2: SGHRS, YFSETQ. This CDR3 comprises 14 residues. The CDR3, as DNA: TGCGCCAGCAGCACAAGACAGGGCTCCTACGAGCAGTACTTC. Residues: CASSTRQGSYEQYF. Filled out from reference TRBV5-1 and TRBJ2-7, the complete variable domain reads KAGVTQTPRYLIKTRGQQVTLSCSPISGHRSVSWYQQTPGQGLQFLFEYFSETQRNKGNFPGRFSGRQFSNSRSEMNVSTLELGDSALYLCASSTRQGSYEQYFGPGTRLTVT.

The sample holds one count of this clone. V and J are TRBV5-5 and TRBJ1-5; D not certain. V lost 4 bases and J lost 5, with 10 bases in between. The germline gives CDR1 SGHKS, CDR2 YYEKEE (reference sequence). This CDR3 is 13 amino acids long. CDR3 protein: CASSRDWDQPQHF. In nucleotides, the CDR3 is TGTGCCAGCAGCCGGGATTGGGATCAGCCCCAGCATTTT.

The chain is built from TRBV2 and TRBJ1-2; TRBD1 might be the D (6 bases). Germline CDR1 SNHLY, CDR2 FYNNEI. The ends were cut back, 7 bases at V and 0 bases at J, with 18 bases in the middle. This CDR3 has 16 residues. DNA for the CDR3: TGTGCCAGCAAAGGGGGTGCTCCAGGGACTAACTATGGCTACACCTTC. Its translation is CASKGGAPGTNYGYTF.

The gene calls are TRBV9 and TRBJ1-3, with D perhaps TRBD1 (5 bases). V dropped 4 bases and J dropped 0 bases, with 14 bases sitting between them. This CDR3 contains 16 residues. Germline assignment: CDR1 SGDLS and CDR2 YYNGEE. CDR3 nucleotides: TGTGCCAGCAGCCCGGGGGGGAAAAGCTCTGGAAACACCATATATTTT. It is translated as CASSPGGKSSGNTIYF. Full variable domain (outside the CDR3, taken from reference TRBV9 and TRBJ1-3): DSGVTQTPKHLITATGQRVTLRCSPRSGDLSVYWYQQSLDQGLQFLIQYYNGEERAKGNILERFSAQQFPDLHSELNLSSLELGDSALYFCASSPGGKSSGNTIYFGEGSWLTVV.

The chain has TRBV11-3 and TRBJ1-1; a possible D gene is TRBD1 (5 bases). Trimming removed 4 bases from V and 6 bases from J, with 12 bases in between. CDR1 SGHNT and CDR2 YENEEA come from the germline V gene. There are 13 residues in the CDR3. CDR3 sequence reads: CASSSSTVAEAFF. The CDR3 region has the DNA TGTGCCAGCAGCTCGTCGACAGTGGCTGAAGCTTTCTTT.

This sequence joins TRBV7-8 and TRBJ1-2, with a weak D call TRBD1 (6 bases). Germline values: CDR1 SGHVS, CDR2 FQNEAQ. Trimming took off 2 bases at V and 5 bases at J, with 9 bases between the two ends. The CDR3 has 13 residues. The CDR3 reads CASSLTGKYGYTF. CDR3 DNA sequence: TGTGCCAGCAGCTTAACAGGGAAGTATGGCTACACCTTC.

This clone was observed a handful of times. One end of the junction is discordant with germline, which a read error may explain. This rearrangement joins TRBV28 to TRBJ1-4, with D possibly being TRBD1 (5 bases). Germline values: CDR1 MDHEN, CDR2 SYDVKM. This CDR3 comprises 11 residues. DNA of the CDR3: TGTGCCAGCACCCGGGGGGGGTGGCACTCCTTT. This translates into CASTRGGWHSF.

This chain links TRBV5-1 with TRBJ2-1, with 9 bases that match TRBD1. The CDR3 has 15 residues. Per germline, CDR1 SGHRS and CDR2 YFSETQ. V lost 4 bases, J lost 6 bases, and 8 bases stayed unmatched. This CDR3 is CASSTGTGNRNEQFF. In DNA, the CDR3 is TGCGCCAGCAGCACCGGGACAGGGAATCGCAATGAGCAGTTCTTC. Filled out from reference TRBV5-1 and TRBJ2-1, the complete variable domain reads KAGVTQTPRYLIKTRGQQVTLSCSPISGHRSVSWYQQTPGQGLQFLFEYFSETQRNKGNFPGRFSGRQFSNSRSEMNVSTLELGDSALYLCASSTGTGNRNEQFFGPGTRLTVL.

The V gene is TRBV6-2 or TRBV6-3, the J gene TRBJ1-5; D remains unclear. There are 16 residues in the CDR3. Trimming left V 2 bases short and J 5 bases short, with 16 bases between. Germline CDR1 reads MNHEY; CDR2 reads SVGEGT. The CDR3 region has the DNA TGTGCCAGCAGTTACGTCCACCCCGGCGAGGATCAGCCCCAGCATTTT. Its protein is CASSYVHPGEDQPQHF.

The chain is built from TRBV19 and TRBJ1-6; possibly TRBD1 for D (5 bases). The V end lost 3 bases, the J end lost 6 bases, and 6 bases lay between the germline ends. CDR3 length: 13 amino acids. CDR1 and CDR2 (germline): LNHDA, SQIVND (reference sequence). The CDR3 sequence is CASSMDINSPLHF. In DNA, the CDR3 is TGTGCCAGTAGTATGGACATTAATTCACCCCTCCACTTT.

This clone was seen a single time. The V and J genes are TRBV3-1 (or the pseudogene TRBV3-2) and TRBJ2-7; 15 bases line up with TRBD2. Looked up from germline, CDR1 is LGHDT and CDR2 is YNNKEL (reference sequence). The V and J ends lost 3 bases and 0 bases, in that order; junction bases with no gene match: 12. This CDR3 spans 20 amino acids. CDR3 in amino acids: CASSQKTGLAGGRSSYEQYF. Here the CDR3 DNA reads TGTGCCAGCAGCCAGAAGACCGGACTAGCGGGGGGGAGGAGCTCCTACGAGCAGTACTTC.

V usage is TRBV18 and J usage is TRBJ2-7; D perhaps matches TRBD1 (5 bases). The CDR3 loop spans 16 amino acids. Per germline, CDR1 KGHSH and CDR2 LQKENI. V lost 2 bases, J lost 3 bases, and 17 bases lay in between. The CDR3 region has the DNA TGTGCCAGCTCACCAGACGACAGACAACGTTACTACGAGCAGTACTTC. Its translation is CASSPDDRQRYYEQYF.

The chain recombines TRBV5-1 with TRBJ1-2, with unresolved D. The CDR3 covers 13 residues. Germline CDR1 reads SGHRS; CDR2 reads YFSETQ. The V gene lost 6 bases and the J gene lost 4 bases, with 13 bases spanning the gap. This chain's CDR3 is CASTNAGSYGYTF. The CDR3 bases are TGCGCCAGCACCAACGCGGGGTCCTATGGCTACACCTTC.

CDR3 amino acids: CASRSSGTGNEQFF. In DNA, the CDR3 is TGTGCAAGTCGCTCTAGCGGGACGGGCAATGAGCAGTTCTTC. The chain uses TRBV12-2 and TRBJ2-1; TRBD2 is the table's D call and was not checked against the DNA. TRBV12-2 is noted as a pseudogene. This CDR3 is 14 amino acids long.